Below are 18 T cell receptor beta chains sequenced from a single sample in a study of blood T cell repertoires in COVID-19. Generated by immunoSEQ multiplex PCR, the TCRdb table keeps only in-frame clones and is missing some. This table has around 250,000 clones, roughly four fifths appearing once. Sample: PBMCs or T cells enriched from blood (not recorded which). These receptors all come from a man aged 30 to 39 with acute COVID-19.

The rearrangement uses TRBV30 and TRBJ1-6, with 10 nucleotides matching TRBD1. The CDR3 totals 15 residues. In germline, CDR1 is GTSNPN, CDR2 SVGIG (reference sequence). Trimming removed 3 bases from V and 7 bases from J; junction bases left unmatched: 6. The CDR3 protein is CAWSRGTGENSPLHF. The CDR3 nucleotides read TGTGCCTGGAGCCGGGGGACAGGGGAAAATTCACCCCTCCACTTT.

CDR3 protein: CASSSPGGHSEKLFF. CDR3 nucleotide sequence: TGCGCCAGCAGCTCTCCCGGGGGGCATAGTGAAAAACTGTTTTTT. The genes are TRBV4-1 and TRBJ1-4; D is perhaps TRBD1 (6 bases). Trimming removed 5 bases from V and 7 bases from J, with 17 bases in between. The germline V gene encodes CDR1 MGHRA and CDR2 YSYEKL. The length of the CDR3 is 15 residues.

The rearrangement links TRBV3-1 (or the pseudogene TRBV3-2) to TRBJ2-1; TRBD2 might be the D (5 bases). This CDR3 has 18 amino acids. The V gene lost 0 bases and the J gene lost 1 base, with 16 bases spanning the gap. Germline V gives CDR1 LGHDT, CDR2 YNNKEL (reference sequence). Here the CDR3 reads CASSQEGGLASSYNEQFF. CDR3 DNA: TGTGCCAGCAGCCAAGAAGGTGGTCTAGCCTCATCCTACAATGAGCAGTTCTTC.

The chain employs TRBV24-1 and TRBJ1-5; D not certain. Trimming pared 0 bases from V and 5 bases from J, leaving 7 bases between. The CDR3 contains 14 residues. Germline loops: CDR1 KGHDR, CDR2 SFDVKD. CDR3 sequence reads: CATSDLSRDQPQHF. Here the CDR3 DNA reads TGTGCCACCAGTGATTTGTCCCGGGATCAGCCCCAGCATTTT.

This sequence joins TRBV5-1 and TRBJ2-7; TRBD2 matches at 12 bases. CDR1 and CDR2 (germline): SGHRS, YFSETQ. CDR3 size: 21 residues. CDR3 nucleotides: TGTGCCAGCAGCAAAAGAATTTCGGGACTAGCGGGCCTCAGACCTTCCTACCAGCAGTACGTC. This codes for CASSKRISGLAGLRPSYQQYV.

This sequence joins TRBV28 and TRBJ1-6; no clear D. Germline-derived CDR1 and CDR2 are MDHEN and SYDVKM. The CDR3 spans 11 residues. The V end lost 7 bases, the J end lost 9 bases, and 7 bases lay between the germline ends. The CDR3 DNA is TGTGCCAGCATGGGCGCTTCACCCCTCCACTTT. This translates into CASMGASPLHF.

The chain has TRBV9 and TRBJ2-1; 11 bases fit TRBD2. Germline V gene lookup returns CDR1 SGDLS and CDR2 YYNGEE. The CDR3 consists of 16 residues. V gave up 3 bases and J gave up 2 bases; unmatched junction bases: 4. CDR3 loop: CASSARLAGTYNEQFF. In DNA form, the CDR3 reads TGTGCCAGCAGCGCAAGACTAGCGGGAACCTACAATGAGCAGTTCTTC.

The count of this clone is one. This chain connects TRBV19 to TRBJ1-6; the D is unclear. The CDR3 sequence is 16 residues long. Trimming left V 3 bases short and J 6 bases short, with 15 bases between. CDR1 is LNHDA and CDR2 is SQIVND in the germline V gene (reference sequence). The CDR3 nucleotides are TGTGCCAGTAGTATGTGGGCACCACGGCTTAATTCACCCCTCCACTTT. This sequence encodes CASSMWAPRLNSPLHF.

The rearrangement uses TRBV6-5 and TRBJ1-1; D remains ambiguous. CDR1 and CDR2 (germline): MNHEY, SVGAGI. V dropped 0 bases and J dropped 8 bases, with 10 bases sitting between them. CDR3 length: 13 amino acids. The CDR3, as DNA: TGTGCCAGCAGTTACTCAGGACTGCTCGAAGCTTTCTTT. This sequence encodes CASSYSGLLEAFF.

This chain joins TRBV9 and TRBJ2-2; 7 nucleotides align to TRBD1. The CDR3 has 14 amino acids. V shed 7 bases and J 2 bases; nucleotides not matched to a gene: 5. Germline V gene data show CDR1 as SGDLS and CDR2 as YYNGEE. DNA for the CDR3: TGTGCCAGCGCGACAGGGTTCAACACCGGGGAGCTGTTTTTT. Protein product: CASATGFNTGELFF.

The genes are TRBV19 and TRBJ1-3; D is uncertain. This CDR3 has 14 residues. With 6 bases removed from V and 4 bases from J, the gap between germline ends came to 13 bases. Germline V CDR1 and CDR2: LNHDA, SQIVND (reference sequence). The CDR3 sequence: CASRPVATGNTIYF. DNA for the CDR3: TGTGCCAGTAGACCCGTAGCGACGGGAAACACCATATATTTT.

V usage is TRBV7-2 and J usage is TRBJ2-6; 9 bases fit TRBD2. This CDR3 is built from 19 residues. Germline CDR1 and CDR2: SGHTA and FQGNSA. Unmatched junction bases numbered 7, after V lost 1 base and J lost 0 bases. The CDR3 nucleotides are TGTGCCAGCAGCTTAGGGCTAGCGGGACGACTCTCTGGGGCCAACGTCCTGACTTTC. This sequence encodes CASSLGLAGRLSGANVLTF.

V is TRBV29-1 and J is TRBJ2-4; TRBD1 is a possible D gene (5 bases). The CDR3 totals 16 residues. V lost 1 base to trimming and J lost 2 bases, with 15 bases between them. Germline CDR1 SQVTM, CDR2 ANQGSEA. The CDR3 spells CSVEAQGVISKNIQYF. The DNA for the CDR3 is TGCAGCGTTGAAGCCCAGGGTGTGATATCCAAAAACATTCAGTACTTC.

The chain employs TRBV7-9 and TRBJ2-1; possibly TRBD1 for D (5 bases). The CDR3 sequence is 12 residues long. The V end lost 4 bases, the J end lost 10 bases, and 11 bases lay between the germline ends. Germline-derived CDR1 and CDR2 are SEHNR and FQNEAQ (reference sequence). The CDR3 reads CASSSTVLEQFF. CDR3 DNA: TGTGCCAGCAGCTCGACAGTATTAGAGCAGTTCTTC.

The chain links TRBV5-1 to TRBJ2-7; D is perhaps TRBD1 (5 bases). The V and J ends lost 1 base and 7 bases respectively, with 12 bases between them. Germline values: CDR1 SGHRS, CDR2 YFSETQ. CDR3 length: 13 residues. Here the CDR3 reads CASSLSVTGEQYV. The CDR3 DNA reads TGCGCCAGCAGCTTGTCCGTCACAGGAGAGCAGTACGTC.

The rearrangement uses TRBV5-1 and TRBJ1-6, with D perhaps matching TRBD1 (5 bases). V was shortened by 4 bases and J by 5 bases, with 16 bases between the two germline ends. Per germline, CDR1 SGHRS and CDR2 YFSETQ. There are 16 residues in the CDR3. In DNA, the CDR3 is TGCGCCAGCAGCACGCTACAGGAGGGGAATAATTCACCCCTCCACTTT. Translated: CASSTLQEGNNSPLHF.

V and J are TRBV5-4 and TRBJ1-6; D may be TRBD1 (5 bases). CDR1 and CDR2 from the germline V gene are SGHNT and YYREEE (reference sequence). CDR3 size: 16 residues. Deletions cut 4 bases from V and 8 bases from J, with 19 bases between. The CDR3 protein is CASSPRSARGDSPLHF. For the CDR3, the DNA is TGTGCCAGCAGCCCTCGGTCGGCAAGGGGTGATTCACCCCTCCACTTT.

The V call is TRBV9, the J call TRBJ2-3; 10 positions agree with TRBD2. There are 16 residues in the CDR3. V dropped 4 bases and J dropped 1; count of bases not matched to a gene: 6. Germline V gene sequence: CDR1 SGDLS, CDR2 YYNGEE. The CDR3 is CASSPPGTSGTDTQYF. The DNA of the CDR3 is TGTGCCAGCAGCCCTCCCGGGACTAGCGGCACAGATACGCAGTATTTT. The whole variable domain, remainder taken from reference TRBV9 and TRBJ2-3, is DSGVTQTPKHLITATGQRVTLRCSPRSGDLSVYWYQQSLDQGLQFLIQYYNGEERAKGNILERFSAQQFPDLHSELNLSSLELGDSALYFCASSPPGTSGTDTQYFGPGTRLTVL.